One and the same sample provided the 27 T cell receptor beta chains below, sequenced in a study of shared clonotypes between healthy human individuals (dated by TCRdb to 2020 to 2022). CD8 naive samples were obtained by positive selection for CCR7 among CD45RO-negative cells, yielding a CD45RA+CCR7+ population from which TemRA cells were excluded. The receptor library was made with the immunoSEQ multiplex PCR assay. TCRdb mirrors the immuneACCESS table, restricted to in-frame sequences. Some clones are absent from its copies; in checked studies, under half trace to an unresolved V gene, and the reason for the others is unknown. The sample yields 2 million to 2.5 million clones; around 93% were counted once. The ten largest account for around 1.7% of the sample. The sequencing sample was made of naive CD8+ T cells from PBMCs. The sample's cell subset or site label is to be understood as: CD45RA+CCR7+. Source of these receptors: a man between 18 and 35 years old in good health. Some clones in this sample may be carry-over from other donors' samples.

This chain links TRBV7-8 with TRBJ1-4; no firm D call. Trimming shortened V by 5 bases and J by 7 bases, and 17 bases separated the two germline ends. The CDR3 extends over 15 amino acids. CDR1 and CDR2 from the germline V gene are SGHVS and FQNEAQ. CDR3 sequence (DNA): TGTGCCAGCAGCCCCCTTATTATGAAGGGTGAAAAACTGTTTTTT. Its translation: CASSPLIMKGEKLFF.

This clone is a singleton in its sample. The CDR3 coding sequence is TGTGCCAGCAGCCGATTGACGGGACAGCCGAACACAGATACGCAGTATTTT. It specifies CASSRLTGQPNTDTQYF. The V gene is TRBV5-8, the J gene TRBJ2-3, with 7 positions matching TRBD1. CDR1 is SGHTS and CDR2 is YDEGEE in the germline V gene. The V segment lost 4 bases and the J segment 2 bases; nucleotides outside the gene matches: 13. This CDR3 has 17 amino acids.

This clone appeared a few times. The chain links TRBV7-9 to TRBJ1-1, with D possibly TRBD1 on 6 matching bases. Between the trimmed V and J ends, which lost 2 bases and 4 bases, there was a span of 14 bases. The CDR3 runs 15 residues. Germline CDR1 reads SEHNR; CDR2 reads FQNEAQ (reference sequence). DNA for the CDR3: TGTGCCAGCAGCTTACTTTCTGGGGGCGGCACTGAAGCTTTCTTT. Translated: CASSLLSGGGTEAFF.

The gene calls are TRBV9 and TRBJ2-7, with D unresolved. The CDR3 is made up of 16 amino acids. CDR1 and CDR2 from the germline V gene are SGDLS and YYNGEE. Trimming removed 1 base at V and 3 bases at J, with 17 bases between. Here the CDR3 reads CASSVFPGTALYEQYF. CDR3 coding DNA: TGTGCCAGCAGCGTATTTCCGGGCACGGCCCTCTACGAGCAGTACTTC.

This sequence joins TRBV7-3 and TRBJ1-5; weak D call: TRBD1 (5 bases). V was clipped by 5 bases and J by 6 bases, with 14 bases between them. Germline CDR1 SGHTA, CDR2 FQGTGA. The CDR3 contains 14 residues. As DNA, the CDR3 is TGTGCCAGCAGCATACCCCAGGGTACTCAGCCCCAGCATTTT. As protein: CASSIPQGTQPQHF.

The rearrangement uses TRBV19 and TRBJ1-1; 7 bases match TRBD1. Trimming at V came to 4 bases and at J to 8 bases, leaving 10 bases not matched to a gene. CDR1 and CDR2 from the germline V gene are LNHDA and SQIVND (reference sequence). The CDR3 loop spans 14 amino acids. The CDR3 DNA reads TGTGCCAGTAGTACCAACTACCGGGACAGCGAAGCTTTCTTT. Protein sequence: CASSTNYRDSEAFF.

For the CDR3, the DNA is TGTGCCAGCAGCGTAGGACCCTACAGGGATCCCGGGGAGCTGTTTTTT. This sequence encodes CASSVGPYRDPGELFF. The rearrangement uses TRBV9 and TRBJ2-2; maybe TRBD1 (6 bases). Germline CDR1 and CDR2: SGDLS and YYNGEE. CDR3 length: 16 residues. V lost 0 bases, J lost 6 bases, and 15 bases lay in between. Complete variable domain (other parts from reference TRBV9 and TRBJ2-2): DSGVTQTPKHLITATGQRVTLRCSPRSGDLSVYWYQQSLDQGLQFLIQYYNGEERAKGNILERFSAQQFPDLHSELNLSSLELGDSALYFCASSVGPYRDPGELFFGEGSRLTVL.

This chain links TRBV25-1 with TRBJ2-3, with D perhaps matching TRBD2 (6 bases). The CDR3 is 16 amino acids. Trimming removed 7 bases from V and 4 bases from J, with 21 bases in between. Germline CDR1 MGHDK, CDR2 SYGVNS. As DNA, the CDR3 is TGTGCCAGCACCGACAGTAGCGGCCCTTGGGCAGATACGCAGTATTTT. It yields the protein CASTDSSGPWADTQYF.

The rearrangement joins TRBV19 to TRBJ2-5; 7 positions match TRBD1. The J segment lost 1 base and the V segment lost 7 bases, leaving 6 bases of the junction unmatched. Germline V gene lookup returns CDR1 LNHDA and CDR2 SQIVND (reference sequence). This CDR3 is built from 14 residues. CDR3 nucleotides: TGTGCCAGTACCACCGGGGACAGCCAAGAGACCCAGTACTTC. Translation: CASTTGDSQETQYF.

Concerning this clone: The sample has other DNA sequences that encode this CDR3 too. The chain is built from TRBV27 and TRBJ2-1, with no clear D. The germline gives CDR1 MNHEY, CDR2 SMNVEV (reference sequence). Between the trimmed V and J ends, which lost 2 bases and 7 bases, there was a span of 3 bases. The CDR3 is 11 residues long. The CDR3 sequence: CASSLRNEQFF. As DNA, the CDR3 is TGTGCCAGCAGTTTAAGGAATGAGCAGTTCTTC.

The chain couples TRBV5-4 to TRBJ2-1; 9 bases line up with TRBD2. Germline trimming cut 4 bases from V and 7 bases from J; bases unmatched to any gene: 18. CDR3 length equals 18 residues. CDR1 and CDR2 from the germline V gene are SGHNT and YYREEE (reference sequence). For the CDR3, the DNA is TGTGCCAGCAGCCACCGGGGTCCGAGCGGGAGGACTTTTAATGAGCAGTTCTTC. Its protein product is CASSHRGPSGRTFNEQFF.

This clone was observed a single time. The chain couples TRBV7-9 to TRBJ2-2; the D gene is possibly TRBD1 (6 bases). Deletions cut 3 bases from V and 7 bases from J, with 21 bases between. This CDR3 spans 17 amino acids. The germline gives CDR1 SEHNR, CDR2 FQNEAQ (reference sequence). CDR3 amino acids: CASSFVRGGPGDGELFF. The CDR3 DNA sequence: TGTGCCAGCAGCTTTGTGCGAGGGGGTCCTGGGGACGGGGAGCTGTTTTTT.

As regards this clone: The junction and the germline gene differ at one end; a read error may be behind it. The identical CDR3 is also encoded by other nucleotide sequences in the sample. The V gene is TRBV6-6, the J gene TRBJ1-1; 11 bases map to TRBD1. The CDR3 runs 15 residues. Germline V CDR1 and CDR2: MNHNY, SVGAGI (reference sequence). CDR3 sequence: CASSYLDRGQGEAFF. In nucleotides, the CDR3 is TGTGCCAGTAGTTACTTGGACAGGGGGCAGGGTGAAGCTTTCTTT.

For this clone: At the DNA level, this CDR3 is encoded by other sequences in the same sample as well. The genes are TRBV5-1 and TRBJ2-7, with TRBD2 as a possible D gene (6 bases). Germline CDR1 SGHRS, CDR2 YFSETQ. CDR3 size: 11 residues. V lost 4 bases, J lost 6 bases, and 8 bases lay in between. This chain's CDR3 is CASSLGGEQYF. DNA for the CDR3: TGCGCCAGCAGCCTGGGGGGCGAGCAGTACTTC.

The genes are TRBV5-5 and TRBJ2-7; D uncertain. V lost 0 bases and J lost 1, with 5 bases in between. Germline values: CDR1 SGHKS, CDR2 YYEKEE (reference sequence). CDR3 size: 13 residues. The CDR3 is CASSLVESYEQYF. DNA for the CDR3: TGTGCCAGCAGCTTGGTGGAGTCCTACGAGCAGTACTTC.

V and J are TRBV7-9 and TRBJ2-6, with D perhaps TRBD2 (6 bases). Germline loops: CDR1 SEHNR, CDR2 FQNEAQ (reference sequence). V was shortened by 4 bases and J by 0 bases, with 16 bases between the two germline ends. The CDR3 totals 18 residues. CDR3: CASSSPGRRDSGANVLTF. The CDR3 nucleotides read TGTGCCAGCAGCTCGCCGGGACGGAGGGACTCTGGGGCCAACGTCCTGACTTTC.

This chain connects TRBV27 to TRBJ1-5, with no clear D. The CDR3 covers 15 residues. Trimming took off 0 bases at V and 0 bases at J, with 6 bases between the two ends. Germline CDR1 and CDR2: MNHEY and SMNVEV (reference sequence). This CDR3 reads CASSLSSHSNQPQHF. The DNA for the CDR3 is TGTGCCAGCAGTTTATCTTCTCATAGCAATCAGCCCCAGCATTTT.

As for this clone: This specimen includes other DNA sequences encoding the same CDR3. V usage is TRBV7-8 and J usage is TRBJ2-2; unclear D gene. Germline loops: CDR1 SGHVS, CDR2 FQNEAQ. Trimming removed 5 bases from V and 0 bases from J, with 1 base in between. The CDR3 length is 12 residues. The CDR3 here is CASSPNTGELFF. In nucleotides, the CDR3 is TGTGCCAGCAGCCCGAACACCGGGGAGCTGTTTTTT. Using reference TRBV7-8 and TRBJ2-2 for the parts outside the CDR3, the full variable domain is GAGVSQSPRYKVAKRGQDVALRCDPISGHVSLFWYQQALGQGPEFLTYFQNEAQLDKSGLPSDRFFAERPEGSVSTLKIQRTQQEDSAVYLCASSPNTGELFFGEGSRLTVL.

The chain couples TRBV19 to TRBJ2-7; possibly TRBD2 for D (6 bases). Germline lookup yields CDR1 LNHDA and CDR2 SQIVND (reference sequence). CDR3 length: 14 amino acids. The V end was cut by 5 bases, the J end by 5 bases, with 16 bases between. CDR3 sequence reads: CASSPGTGFNEQYF. In DNA, the CDR3 is TGTGCCAGTAGTCCAGGGACTGGATTCAACGAGCAGTACTTC.

This clone was counted a single time. The V call is TRBV15, the J call TRBJ2-7; weak D call: TRBD2 (6 bases). This CDR3 region has 14 residues. V was shortened by 1 base and J by 0 bases, with 7 bases between the two germline ends. Germline V CDR1 and CDR2: LNHNV, YYDKDF (reference sequence). As DNA, the CDR3 is TGTGCCACCAGCAGAGCGGACTACTCCTACGAGCAGTACTTC. Translating it yields CATSRADYSYEQYF.

The chain links TRBV6-1 to TRBJ2-7, with no clear D. Germline loops: CDR1 MNHNS, CDR2 SASEGT. The CDR3 loop spans 15 amino acids. V lost 7 bases to trimming and J lost 0 bases, with 16 bases between them. This CDR3 is CASTQTVESSYEQYF. The CDR3 nucleotides are TGTGCCAGCACTCAAACAGTGGAGAGCTCCTACGAGCAGTACTTC.

Only a few counts were recorded for this clone. This chain connects TRBV29-1 to TRBJ1-2; D unclear. The CDR3 runs 12 residues. The V gene's germline CDR1 is SQVTM and CDR2 ANQGSEA. V lost 0 bases and J 1 base, leaving 3 bases between the germline ends. The CDR3 loop is CSVEDSNYGYTF. In DNA form, the CDR3 reads TGCAGCGTTGAAGACAGTAACTATGGCTACACCTTC.

The chain carries TRBV5-5 and TRBJ2-7, with D possibly matching TRBD1 (5 bases). The CDR3 is made up of 13 amino acids. Germline CDR1 and CDR2: SGHKS and YYEKEE (reference sequence). Trimming stripped 5 bases from V and 0 bases from J, with 9 bases between. DNA of the CDR3: TGTGCCAGCAGGGAACAGGACTCCTACGAGCAGTACTTC. Encoded protein: CASREQDSYEQYF.

Of note for this clone: Its ends do not fully match the called genes, so a read error is possible. The chain links TRBV28 to TRBJ2-6; D is unclear. The CDR3 is made up of 14 amino acids. CDR1 is MDHEN, CDR2 SYDVKM, per germline. This CDR3 is CASNQISGANVLTF. The CDR3 nucleotides are TGTGCCAGCAACCAGATCTCTGGTGCCAACGTCCTGACTTTC. Complete variable domain (other parts from reference TRBV28 and TRBJ2-6): DVKVTQSSRYLVKRTGEKVFLECVQDMDHENMFWYRQDPGLGLRLIYFSYDVKMKEKGDIPEGYSVSREKKERFSLILESASTNQTSMYLCASNQISGANVLTFGAGSRLTVL.

Only one count was recorded for this clone. V and J are TRBV6-6 and TRBJ2-7; D is uncertain. Trimming removed 0 bases from V and 2 bases from J, with 11 bases in between. CDR1 and CDR2 (germline): MNHNY, SVGAGI (reference sequence). This CDR3 has 15 amino acids. CDR3 loop: CASSYSINPPYEQYF. CDR3 nucleotide sequence: TGTGCCAGCAGTTACTCGATAAATCCACCCTACGAGCAGTACTTC.

This clone has more than one count but fewer than ten. The rearrangement uses TRBV7-9 and TRBJ2-7, with D perhaps matching TRBD2 (5 bases). V lost 1 base and J 5 bases, leaving 12 bases between the germline ends. The germline V gene has CDR1 SEHNR and CDR2 FQNEAQ (reference sequence). This CDR3 comprises 14 residues. The CDR3 reads CASSLVRGRHEQYF. The CDR3 nucleotides read TGTGCCAGCAGCTTAGTTCGGGGTAGACACGAGCAGTACTTC. The variable domain in full, with the rest retrieved from reference TRBV7-9 and TRBJ2-7, is DTGVSQNPRHKITKRGQNVTFRCDPISEHNRLYWYRQTLGQGPEFLTYFQNEAQLEKSRLLSDRFSAERPKGSFSTLEIQRTEQGDSAMYLCASSLVRGRHEQYFGPGTRLTVT.

CDR3 loop: CSAGQGAGNEQFF. The CDR3 DNA is TGCAGCGCCGGACAGGGGGCAGGGAATGAGCAGTTCTTC. V gene TRBV29-1 combines with J gene TRBJ2-1; 11 positions match TRBD1. The CDR3 runs 13 residues. V was pared by 7 bases and J by 7 bases, with 6 bases of the junction left unmatched. Germline V CDR1 and CDR2: SQVTM, ANQGSEA.